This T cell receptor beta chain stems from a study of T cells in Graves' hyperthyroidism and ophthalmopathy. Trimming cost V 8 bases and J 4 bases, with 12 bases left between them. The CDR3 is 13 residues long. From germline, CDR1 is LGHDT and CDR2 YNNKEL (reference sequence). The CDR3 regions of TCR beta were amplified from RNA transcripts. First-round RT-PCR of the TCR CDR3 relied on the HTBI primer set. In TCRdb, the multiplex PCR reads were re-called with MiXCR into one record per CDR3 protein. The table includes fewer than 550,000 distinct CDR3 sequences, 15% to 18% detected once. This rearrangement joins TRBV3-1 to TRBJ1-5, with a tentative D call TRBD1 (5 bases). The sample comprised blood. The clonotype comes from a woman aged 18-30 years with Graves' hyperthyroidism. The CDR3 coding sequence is TGTGCCAGCGCCGGGGGGGTTAATCAGCCCCAGCATTTT. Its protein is CASAGGVNQPQHF.